These 20 T cell receptor beta chains share one sample of origin, sequenced in a study of T cell responses to AZD1222 COVID-19 vaccine. This table comes from immunoSEQ multiplex PCR, and its TCRdb copy is limited to in-frame clones, with some not included. The sample includes 100,000 to 150,000 clones, about 94% of them seen just once. The sequencing here drew on peripheral blood, taken on day 0 of AZD1222 vaccination. All receptors come from an adult in good health.

As to this clone: The junction differs from germline at one of its ends, possibly a read error. The chain uses TRBV3-1 (or the pseudogene TRBV3-2) and TRBJ1-1; unclear D gene. CDR3 length equals 15 residues. Per germline, CDR1 LGHDT and CDR2 YNNKEL (reference sequence). CDR3 sequence reads: CASSQAVAARTEAFF. The CDR3, as DNA: TGTGCCAGCAGTCAAGCCGTTGCAGCACGCACTGAAGCTTTCTTT.

The V call is TRBV18, the J call TRBJ1-1, with 8 positions matching TRBD1. CDR1 is KGHSH, CDR2 LQKENI, per germline. V lost 3 bases to trimming and J lost 1 base; unmatched junction nucleotides: 16. This CDR3 has 19 residues. Here the CDR3 reads CASSPRTGFEPFGNTEAFF. In DNA form, the CDR3 reads TGTGCCAGCTCACCCCGGACAGGGTTTGAACCCTTCGGGAACACTGAAGCTTTCTTT.

The gene calls are TRBV12-5 and TRBJ2-3; no definite D call. CDR3 size: 11 residues. Germline V gives CDR1 LGHNT, CDR2 FRNRAP. V lost 1 base, J lost 11 bases, and 7 bases lay in between. As DNA, the CDR3 is TGTGCTAGTGGTTTGGCGCTAGTGCAGTATTTT. It codes for CASGLALVQYF.

The chain uses TRBV2 and TRBJ1-2; possibly TRBD1 for D (5 bases). Germline CDR1 and CDR2: SNHLY and FYNNEI. This CDR3 has 12 residues. V was trimmed by 7 bases and J by 4 bases, leaving 10 bases between them. The CDR3 nucleotides are TGTGCCAGCACCGGGCAGGGCTATGGCTACACCTTC. This gives the protein CASTGQGYGYTF. Together with reference TRBV2 and TRBJ1-2, the CDR3 gives the full variable domain: EPEVTQTPSHQVTQMGQEVILRCVPISNHLYFYWYRQILGQKVEFLVSFYNNEISEKSEIFDDQFSVERPDGSNFTLKIRSTKLEDSAMYFCASTGQGYGYTFGSGTRLTVV.

Concerning this clone: Other DNA sequences of this sample code for an identical CDR3. This chain connects TRBV30 to TRBJ2-1; D gene uncertain. There are 11 residues in the CDR3. Germline V gene data show CDR1 as GTSNPN and CDR2 as SVGIG (reference sequence). Trimming took off 0 bases at V and 4 bases at J, with 1 base between the two ends. Written as DNA, the CDR3 is TGTGCCTGGAGTGTTTACAATGAGCAGTTCTTC. Its translation is CAWSVYNEQFF.

The rearrangement links TRBV20-1 to TRBJ1-3, with D possibly being TRBD1 (5 bases). Per the germline V gene, CDR1 is DFQATT and CDR2 is SNEGSKA (reference sequence). The V end was cut by 3 bases, the J end by 0 bases, with 15 bases between. The length of the CDR3 is 16 residues. The CDR3 region is CSASRWGPRSGNTIYF. CDR3 nucleotide sequence: TGCAGTGCTAGTAGATGGGGACCCCGCTCTGGAAACACCATATATTTT.

This chain joins TRBV7-8 and TRBJ2-2, with TRBD2 identical over 8 bases. V lost 3 bases to trimming and J lost 0 bases; unmatched junction nucleotides: 6. This CDR3 has 17 amino acids. Germline V lookup: CDR1 SGHVS, CDR2 FQNEAQ. This CDR3 reads CASSFSFSGTNTGELFF. The CDR3 DNA sequence: TGTGCCAGCAGCTTTAGTTTTAGCGGGACGAACACCGGGGAGCTGTTTTTT.

This clone was seen only once. The rearrangement uses TRBV4-1 and TRBJ2-1; D may be TRBD2 (6 bases). This CDR3 region has 14 residues. Between the trimmed V and J ends, which lost 6 bases and 4 bases, there was a span of 13 bases. The germline V gene encodes CDR1 MGHRA and CDR2 YSYEKL. CDR3 sequence reads: CASRALAEYNEQFF. The DNA for the CDR3 is TGCGCCAGCAGAGCCTTAGCGGAGTACAATGAGCAGTTCTTC.

The chain has TRBV30 and TRBJ2-5, with 15 bases matching TRBD2. CDR1 is GTSNPN, CDR2 SVGIG, per germline (reference sequence). The CDR3 contains 13 residues. The V and J ends lost 7 bases and 5 bases, in that order; junction bases with no gene match: 2. In DNA, the CDR3 is TGTGCCTCAGGACTAGCGGGAGGGGAGACCCAGTACTTC. This sequence encodes CASGLAGGETQYF.

This clone has just one count. This chain links TRBV28 with TRBJ1-1; 7 bases match TRBD1. The CDR3 length is 14 residues. V lost 1 base and J lost 5; bases outside the gene matches: 4. Germline CDR1 reads MDHEN; CDR2 reads SYDVKM. CDR3 in amino acids: CASSLSGGMTEAFF. The CDR3 DNA sequence: TGTGCCAGCAGTTTATCAGGGGGAATGACTGAAGCTTTCTTT.

V is TRBV12-3 or TRBV12-4 and J is TRBJ2-3, with unresolved D. Trimming removed 8 bases from V and 3 bases from J, with 9 bases in between. CDR3 size: 12 residues. The CDR3 is CASRSNTDTQYF. In DNA form, the CDR3 reads TGTGCCAGCCGAAGTAATACAGATACGCAGTATTTT.

J is TRBJ1-2 and V is TRBV25-1; 9 nucleotides match TRBD1. The CDR3 is 14 residues long. Germline V gives CDR1 MGHDK, CDR2 SYGVNS. J gave up 1 base and V 6 bases, and 3 bases lay outside the gene matches. CDR3 sequence: CASRGTGLNYGYTF. In DNA, the CDR3 is TGTGCCAGCAGGGGGACAGGGCTTAACTATGGCTACACCTTC.

The chain is built from TRBV27 and TRBJ2-7; D possibly uses TRBD1 or TRBD2 (5 bases each). V lost 6 bases, J lost 2 bases, and 14 bases lay in between. Germline CDR1 and CDR2: MNHEY and SMNVEV (reference sequence). CDR3 length equals 14 residues. The CDR3 DNA reads TGTGCCAGCAGCGTTCGGACGGGGCCCTACGAGCAGTACTTC. It specifies CASSVRTGPYEQYF.

The rearrangement uses TRBV27 and TRBJ2-1; D is possibly TRBD1 or TRBD2 (7 bases each). The CDR3 is 16 residues long. V was cut by 6 bases and J by 7 bases, with 22 bases left in between. Germline V gives CDR1 MNHEY, CDR2 SMNVEV (reference sequence). This CDR3 is CASSPPQGGGWNEQFF. The CDR3 DNA follows: TGTGCCAGCAGCCCCCCTCAGGGGGGGGGATGGAATGAGCAGTTCTTC.

This CDR3 is CASSLQPGQGSNQPQHF. The CDR3 nucleotides are TGTGCCAGCAGTCTCCAACCCGGACAGGGAAGCAATCAGCCCCAGCATTTT. V gene TRBV28 combines with J gene TRBJ1-5, with 8 positions matching TRBD1. Germline trimming cut 5 bases from V and 1 base from J; bases unmatched to any gene: 10. The CDR3 is 17 amino acids. The germline CDR1 and CDR2 sequences are MDHEN and SYDVKM. Supplemented by reference TRBV28 and TRBJ1-5, the full variable domain reads DVKVTQSSRYLVKRTGEKVFLECVQDMDHENMFWYRQDPGLGLRLIYFSYDVKMKEKGDIPEGYSVSREKKERFSLILESASTNQTSMYLCASSLQPGQGSNQPQHFGDGTRLSIL.

The chain carries TRBV30 and TRBJ2-3, with D unresolved. Trimming removed 4 bases at V and 0 bases at J, with 17 bases between. This CDR3 is built from 16 residues. The germline gives CDR1 GTSNPN, CDR2 SVGIG (reference sequence). The CDR3 nucleotides read TGTGCCTGGACCCTAGATAGTAGCTGGAGCACAGATACGCAGTATTTT. Translating it yields CAWTLDSSWSTDTQYF.

This rearrangement joins TRBV28 to TRBJ1-4; D perhaps matches TRBD1 (6 bases). CDR3 length: 15 residues. V lost 3 bases, J lost 4 bases, and 12 bases lay in between. Germline lookup yields CDR1 MDHEN and CDR2 SYDVKM. CDR3 protein: CASSFGGSHNEKLFF. The CDR3 DNA reads TGTGCCAGCAGTTTTGGGGGCAGCCATAATGAAAAACTGTTTTTT.

The V call is TRBV2, the J call TRBJ1-6; 9 nucleotides agree with TRBD1. In germline, CDR1 is SNHLY, CDR2 FYNNEI. V shed 4 bases, J shed 5 bases, and the junction held 3 bases outside the gene matches. CDR3 length: 15 residues. CDR3 in amino acids: CASSGDRANNSPLHF. The CDR3 region has the DNA TGTGCCAGCAGTGGGGACAGGGCAAATAATTCACCCCTCCACTTT.

This chain joins TRBV4-2 and TRBJ2-5, with TRBD1 matching over 10 bases. The V gene end was trimmed by 3 bases and the J gene end by 5 bases; junction bases not matched to a gene: 6. From germline, CDR1 is LGHNA and CDR2 YNFKEQ. CDR3 length equals 15 residues. CDR3 in DNA: TGTGCCAGCAGCCATGGACAGGGGGAAGGGGAGACCCAGTACTTC. Protein: CASSHGQGEGETQYF.

The chain uses TRBV29-1 and TRBJ2-1; 9 bases agree with TRBD2. The CDR3 sequence is 17 residues long. CDR1 and CDR2 (germline): SQVTM, ANQGSEA. The V segment lost 7 bases and the J segment 0 bases; nucleotides outside the gene matches: 13. The chain's CDR3 is CSAHIAGVLFSYNEQFF. The CDR3 coding sequence is TGCAGCGCTCATATAGCGGGAGTTCTTTTCTCCTACAATGAGCAGTTCTTC.